Included here is one TCR beta chain sequence, with context. Amplified TCR beta CDR3 regions came from RNA transcripts. A set of HTBI primers served as the primers for a first-round RT-PCR of the TCR CDR3. TCRdb reprocessed the multiplex PCR reads with MiXCR, giving one entry per CDR3 protein. The table lists roughly 530,000 distinct CDR3 sequences, roughly 18% of them singletons, with about 16% in the top ten. The V end lost 7 bases, the J end lost 0 bases, and 18 bases lay between the germline ends. This CDR3 is 16 amino acids long. In germline, CDR1 is SEHNR, CDR2 FQNEAQ (reference sequence). This entry is derived from a study of T cells in Graves' hyperthyroidism and ophthalmopathy.

V gene TRBV7-9 combines with J gene TRBJ1-1, with D maybe TRBD1 (5 bases). Source material: blood. The sequence came from a woman aged 18-29 years with Graves' ophthalmopathy. CDR3: CASTSTGGGMNTEAFF. In nucleotides, the CDR3 is TGTGCCAGCACCTCAACGGGGGGGGGGATGAACACTGAAGCTTTCTTT.